One and the same sample provided the 7 T cell receptor beta chains below, sequenced in a study of T cell responses to AZD1222 COVID-19 vaccine. Generated by immunoSEQ multiplex PCR, the TCRdb table keeps only in-frame clones and is missing some. The sample lists approximately 84,000 clones, around 87% occurring once. This specimen was peripheral blood, taken on day 0 of AZD1222 vaccination. All receptors derive from an adult in good health.

The chain joins TRBV6-4 to TRBJ2-3; D is unclear. The ends were cut back, 7 bases at V and 2 bases at J, with 13 bases in the middle. The length of the CDR3 is 14 residues. Germline assignment: CDR1 MRHNA and CDR2 SNTAGT. Written as DNA, the CDR3 is TGTGCCAGCACCGAAGGGTGGGACACAGATACGCAGTATTTT. Its translation: CASTEGWDTDTQYF.

This chain joins TRBV11-3 and TRBJ1-1, with D uncertain. The CDR3 has 14 amino acids. V lost 5 bases and J lost 2, with 12 bases in between. Germline V gives CDR1 SGHNT, CDR2 YENEEA. Here the CDR3 reads CASSPGPDNTEAFF. The CDR3 coding sequence is TGTGCCAGCAGCCCCGGGCCCGACAACACTGAAGCTTTCTTT.

The gene calls are TRBV7-2 and TRBJ2-1; 8 bases map to TRBD2. The ends lost 4 bases at V and 8 bases at J; junction bases unmatched: 16. CDR3 size: 17 residues. CDR1 SGHTA and CDR2 FQGNSA come from the germline V gene. CDR3 protein: CASSYAGLTGGPHEQFF. The CDR3 nucleotides read TGTGCCAGCAGCTACGCGGGTTTAACGGGAGGGCCGCATGAGCAGTTCTTC.

This clone was observed a handful of times. The chain is built from TRBV29-1 and TRBJ1-1; a possible D gene is TRBD1 (5 bases). V was clipped by 6 bases and J by 4 bases, with 15 bases between them. The CDR3 contains 13 residues. Per the germline V gene, CDR1 is SQVTM and CDR2 is ANQGSEA. The DNA for the CDR3 is TGCAGCGTGGGGCCTTGGGGGGGCACTGAAGCTTTCTTT. This gives the protein CSVGPWGGTEAFF.

The J gene is TRBJ2-5, the V gene TRBV4-2; 8 positions agree with TRBD2. Germline V gene lookup returns CDR1 LGHNA and CDR2 YNFKEQ. The CDR3 extends over 15 amino acids. V trimming: 3 bases; J trimming: 1 base; junction bases outside the gene matches: 4. In nucleotides, the CDR3 is TGTGCCAGCAGCCAGGGACTAGAGGCCCAAGAGACCCAGTACTTC. This encodes CASSQGLEAQETQYF.

The CDR3 DNA reads TGTGCCAGCAGCTTAGCGTGGAGTAACACGAGAACTAATGAAAAACTGTTTTTT. Translating it yields CASSLAWSNTRTNEKLFF. The rearrangement links TRBV11-2 to TRBJ1-4; D remains unclear. Trimming stripped 1 base from V and 1 base from J, with 16 bases between. Germline-derived CDR1 and CDR2 are SGHAT and FQNNGV. This CDR3 region has 18 residues.

V gene TRBV6-5 combines with J gene TRBJ2-5; possibly TRBD2 for D (5 bases). The germline gives CDR1 MNHEY, CDR2 SVGAGI. The CDR3 spans 12 residues. V lost 6 bases to trimming and J lost 5 bases, with 10 bases between them. CDR3 sequence (DNA): TGTGCCAGCAGCGGACTGGGGGAGACCCAGTACTTC. Its protein is CASSGLGETQYF.